These 18 T cell receptor beta chains share one sample of origin, sequenced in a study of T cell repertoires in cytomegalovirus infection. In TCRdb, the reads were re-called with MiXCR into one record per CDR3 protein. The sample shows fewer than 350,000 distinct CDR3 sequences, about 17% of them seen only once. Sequencing was done on a sample of PBMCs. These receptors came from a human donor in good health (CMV status not recorded). Some clones in this sample may be carry-over from other donors' samples.

This clonotype was picked up a small number of times. The V gene is TRBV20-1, the J gene TRBJ2-5, with D possibly matching TRBD2 (5 bases). Per germline, CDR1 DFQATT and CDR2 SNEGSKA (reference sequence). Between the trimmed V and J ends, which lost 6 bases and 4 bases, there was a span of 18 bases. CDR3 length: 14 amino acids. CDR3 in amino acids: CSAPGRGGPETQYF. The CDR3 DNA reads as TGCAGTGCGCCTGGTCGGGGTGGGCCAGAGACCCAGTACTTC.

In this sample, this clonotype turned up many times. This chain uses TRBV7-2 with TRBJ1-2; 7 bases map to TRBD1. Looked up from germline, CDR1 is SGHTA and CDR2 is FQGNSA. Germline trimming cut 5 bases from V and 2 bases from J; bases unmatched to any gene: 11. The length of the CDR3 is 16 residues. CDR3 sequence reads: CASSPSYDRANYGYTF. The CDR3 DNA follows: TGTGCCAGCAGCCCTAGTTACGACAGGGCCAACTATGGCTACACCTTC. Looking up the rest from reference TRBV7-2 and TRBJ1-2 gives the full variable domain: GAGVSQSPSNKVTEKGKDVELRCDPISGHTALYWYRQSLGQGLEFLIYFQGNSAPDKSGLPSDRFSAERTGGSVSTLTIQRTQQEDSAVYLCASSPSYDRANYGYTFGSGTRLTVV.

This clonotype turned up a few times. The chain links TRBV6-5 to TRBJ1-3; no reliable D call. The ends were cut back, 0 bases at V and 0 bases at J, with 15 bases in the middle. Germline lookup yields CDR1 MNHEY and CDR2 SVGAGI. This CDR3 region has 18 residues. The CDR3: CASSYSRTTEHSGNTIYF. DNA for the CDR3: TGTGCCAGCAGTTACTCGAGGACCACAGAGCACTCTGGAAACACCATATATTTT.

This clonotype was detected ten times or more. The CDR3 loop is CASSLAFGEKLFF. CDR3 in DNA: TGTGCCAGCAGCTTAGCCTTTGGGGAAAAACTGTTTTTT. This chain links TRBV7-2 with TRBJ1-4; the D is unclear. Germline V gives CDR1 SGHTA, CDR2 FQGNSA. V lost 0 bases, J lost 8 bases, and 7 bases lay in between. The CDR3 is 13 amino acids.

This clonotype was detected ten times or more. This chain uses TRBV7-9 with TRBJ2-4, with a weak D call TRBD1 (6 bases). CDR1 and CDR2 (germline): SEHNR, FQNEAQ (reference sequence). This CDR3 contains 12 residues. Trimming cost V 6 bases and J 5 bases, with 8 bases left between them. The CDR3 sequence: CASRQGQNIQYF. For the CDR3, the DNA is TGTGCCAGCAGACAGGGACAAAACATTCAGTACTTC.

This clonotype was seen ten or more times. The gene calls are TRBV28 and TRBJ2-5; 11 bases fit TRBD1. Looked up from germline, CDR1 is MDHEN and CDR2 is SYDVKM. V gave up 5 bases and J gave up 5 bases; unmatched junction bases: 4. This CDR3 has 14 amino acids. The CDR3 DNA is TGTGCCAGCAGTGGACAGGGGGCAGGGGAGACCCAGTACTTC. Translation gives CASSGQGAGETQYF.

This clonotype came up many times. V gene TRBV10-3 combines with J gene TRBJ1-2; D gene unclear. Germline loops: CDR1 ENHRY, CDR2 SYGVKD. The CDR3 is made up of 15 amino acids. Trimming left V 0 bases short and J 0 bases short, with 8 bases between. CDR3 residues: CAISESDGPNYGYTF. In DNA form, the CDR3 reads TGTGCCATCAGTGAGTCGGACGGCCCTAACTATGGCTACACCTTC.

This clonotype was picked up many times. The CDR3 coding sequence is TGTGCCAGCAGCCGTGGGACAGTCAACACTGAAGCTTTCTTT. This codes for CASSRGTVNTEAFF. V and J are TRBV7-8 and TRBJ1-1, with 7 positions matching TRBD1. The CDR3 length is 14 residues. Trimming cost V 5 bases and J 2 bases; bases outside gene matches: 5. Germline V gene lookup returns CDR1 SGHVS and CDR2 FQNEAQ.

V usage is TRBV5-6 and J usage is TRBJ1-1; no reliable D call. Trimming pared 4 bases from V and 8 bases from J, leaving 12 bases between. The CDR3 sequence is 12 residues long. Germline CDR1 and CDR2: SGHDT and YYEEEE. The CDR3 sequence: CASSLEAVEAFF. In DNA, the CDR3 is TGTGCCAGCAGCCTGGAAGCCGTAGAAGCTTTCTTT.

This clonotype was recorded at least ten times. The CDR3 reads CASSWEGSEQYF. Here the CDR3 DNA reads TGTGCCAGCAGTTGGGAAGGGAGCGAGCAGTACTTC. The rearrangement uses TRBV11-1 and TRBJ2-7; TRBD2 is a possible D gene (5 bases). V was trimmed by 6 bases and J by 6 bases, leaving 12 bases between them. Germline V lookup: CDR1 SGHAT, CDR2 FQDESV (reference sequence). The CDR3 has 12 amino acids.

This clonotype was found a few times. The rearrangement links TRBV6-2 or TRBV6-3 to TRBJ2-1; D gene unclear. The CDR3 totals 12 residues. Trimming pared 6 bases from V and 7 bases from J, leaving 10 bases between. Per the germline V gene, CDR1 is MNHEY and CDR2 is SVGEGT. The CDR3 reads CASSETRNEQFF. The CDR3 DNA reads TGTGCCAGCAGCGAGACCCGGAATGAGCAGTTCTTC.

In its sample, this clonotype was seen many times. This chain joins TRBV28 and TRBJ1-1, with 9 bases matching TRBD1. CDR1 is MDHEN and CDR2 is SYDVKM in the germline V gene. The length of the CDR3 is 15 residues. J was trimmed by 5 bases and V by 4 bases; bases with no gene match: 8. CDR3 protein: CASSSPGTGQTEAFF. In DNA form, the CDR3 reads TGTGCCAGCAGTTCTCCCGGGACAGGGCAAACTGAAGCTTTCTTT. Based on the CDR3 plus reference TRBV28 and TRBJ1-1, the full variable domain is DVKVTQSSRYLVKRTGEKVFLECVQDMDHENMFWYRQDPGLGLRLIYFSYDVKMKEKGDIPEGYSVSREKKERFSLILESASTNQTSMYLCASSSPGTGQTEAFFGQGTRLTVV.

In its sample, this clonotype was seen a few times. As DNA, the CDR3 is TGCAGTGCTAAAAGACAGGGGTCCTACAATGAGCAGTTCTTC. Amino acid sequence: CSAKRQGSYNEQFF. The gene calls are TRBV20-1 and TRBJ2-1; 8 nucleotides match TRBD1. The ends lost 4 bases at V and 1 base at J; junction bases unmatched: 3. The CDR3 sequence is 14 residues long. Germline loops: CDR1 DFQATT, CDR2 SNEGSKA (reference sequence).

This chain connects TRBV19 to TRBJ1-1; D is unresolved. The CDR3 is made up of 14 amino acids. CDR1 and CDR2 (germline): LNHDA, SQIVND (reference sequence). Trimming took off 3 bases at V and 1 base at J, with 9 bases between the two ends. The CDR3 loop is CASSMGQQNTEAFF. The CDR3 DNA reads as TGTGCCAGTAGTATGGGCCAGCAGAACACTGAAGCTTTCTTT.

The rearrangement links TRBV4-2 to TRBJ2-7; a possible D gene is TRBD1 (6 bases). The CDR3 is made up of 18 amino acids. V gave up 2 bases and J gave up 1 base, with 21 bases separating them. In germline, CDR1 is LGHNA, CDR2 YNFKEQ. The CDR3 DNA reads as TGTGCCAGCAGCCAAAGCCGAGGCAGGGGTGCGAGGTCCTACGAGCAGTACTTC. Translating it yields CASSQSRGRGARSYEQYF.

This clonotype has at least ten counts. This chain joins TRBV4-2 and TRBJ2-1, with TRBD2 matching over 9 bases. The CDR3 totals 16 residues. CDR1 is LGHNA and CDR2 is YNFKEQ in the germline V gene. Losses at the gene ends were 4 bases for V and 2 bases for J; bases not matched to a gene: 6. The CDR3 here is CASSPERGATYNEQFF. Written as DNA, the CDR3 is TGTGCCAGCAGCCCGGAGCGGGGGGCCACCTACAATGAGCAGTTCTTC.

The chain couples TRBV6-2 or TRBV6-3 to TRBJ2-2; no reliable D call. The CDR3 sequence is 16 residues long. Trimming took 0 bases from V and 1 from J, leaving 9 bases between them. The germline gives CDR1 MNHEY, CDR2 SVGEGT. The CDR3 region has the DNA TGTGCCAGCAGTTACTCGCAGGTGGTGAACACCGGGGAGCTGTTTTTT. As protein: CASSYSQVVNTGELFF.

The chain employs TRBV28 and TRBJ1-1, with D maybe TRBD1 (6 bases). CDR1 and CDR2 (germline): MDHEN, SYDVKM. CDR3 length: 14 residues. Between the trimmed V and J ends, which lost 4 bases and 4 bases, there was a span of 13 bases. The chain's CDR3 is CASSSPGGATEAFF. For the CDR3, the DNA is TGTGCCAGCAGTTCCCCCGGGGGGGCCACTGAAGCTTTCTTT.